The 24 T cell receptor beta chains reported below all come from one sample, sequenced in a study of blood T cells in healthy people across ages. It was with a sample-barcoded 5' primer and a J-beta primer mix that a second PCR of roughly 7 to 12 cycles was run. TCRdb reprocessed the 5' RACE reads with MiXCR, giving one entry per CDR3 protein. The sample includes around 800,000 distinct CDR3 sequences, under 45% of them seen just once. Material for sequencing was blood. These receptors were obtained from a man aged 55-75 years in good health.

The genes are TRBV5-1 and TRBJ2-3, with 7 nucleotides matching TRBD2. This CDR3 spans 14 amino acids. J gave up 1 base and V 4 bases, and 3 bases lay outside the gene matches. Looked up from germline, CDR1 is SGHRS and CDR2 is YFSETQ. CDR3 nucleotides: TGCGCCAGCAGCCAGAGCGGGGGCACAGATACGCAGTATTTT. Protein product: CASSQSGGTDTQYF. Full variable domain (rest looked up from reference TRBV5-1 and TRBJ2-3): KAGVTQTPRYLIKTRGQQVTLSCSPISGHRSVSWYQQTPGQGLQFLFEYFSETQRNKGNFPGRFSGRQFSNSRSEMNVSTLELGDSALYLCASSQSGGTDTQYFGPGTRLTVL.

The CDR3 sequence: CASSITSYGYTF. The CDR3 coding sequence is TGTGCCAGCAGCATCACTTCTTATGGCTACACCTTC. The chain employs TRBV7-9 and TRBJ1-2; D is unclear. The CDR3 is made up of 12 amino acids. The V and J ends lost 5 bases and 5 bases respectively, with 9 bases between them. Per the germline V gene, CDR1 is SEHNR and CDR2 is FQNEAQ (reference sequence).

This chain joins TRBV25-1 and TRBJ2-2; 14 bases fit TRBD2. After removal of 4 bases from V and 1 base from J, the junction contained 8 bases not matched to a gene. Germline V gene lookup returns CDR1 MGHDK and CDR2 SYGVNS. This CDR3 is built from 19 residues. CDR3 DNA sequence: TGTGCCAGCAGTGGGTCGGGACTAGCGGGGGTTTGGAACACCGGGGAGCTGTTTTTT. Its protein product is CASSGSGLAGVWNTGELFF.

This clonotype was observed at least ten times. CDR3 residues: CASRGANYGYTF. In DNA form, the CDR3 reads TGCGCCAGCAGAGGGGCGAACTATGGCTACACCTTC. The chain joins TRBV5-1 to TRBJ1-2; the D gene is possibly TRBD1 (5 bases). The CDR3 has 12 residues. Trimming removed 5 bases at V and 2 bases at J, with 7 bases between. Germline assignment: CDR1 SGHRS and CDR2 YFSETQ.

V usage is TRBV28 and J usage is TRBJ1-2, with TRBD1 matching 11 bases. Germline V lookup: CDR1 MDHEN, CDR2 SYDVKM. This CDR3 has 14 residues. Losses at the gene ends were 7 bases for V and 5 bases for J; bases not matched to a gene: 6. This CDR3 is CASNSGTGGYGYTF. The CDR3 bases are TGTGCCAGCAATTCCGGGACAGGGGGATATGGCTACACCTTC.

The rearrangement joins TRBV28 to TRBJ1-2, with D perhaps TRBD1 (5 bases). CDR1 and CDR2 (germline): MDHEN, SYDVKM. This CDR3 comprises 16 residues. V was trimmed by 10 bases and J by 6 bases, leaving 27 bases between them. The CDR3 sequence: CAIPAEGRTPLHGYTF. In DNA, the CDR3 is TGTGCCATCCCAGCAGAGGGGCGAACCCCCTTGCATGGCTACACCTTC.

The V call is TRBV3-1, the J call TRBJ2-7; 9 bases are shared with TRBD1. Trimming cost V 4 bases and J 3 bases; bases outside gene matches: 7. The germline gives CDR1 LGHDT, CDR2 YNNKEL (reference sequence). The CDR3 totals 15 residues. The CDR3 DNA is TGTGCCAGCAGCCCTGGGACAGGGACTATCTACGAGCAGTACTTC. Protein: CASSPGTGTIYEQYF.

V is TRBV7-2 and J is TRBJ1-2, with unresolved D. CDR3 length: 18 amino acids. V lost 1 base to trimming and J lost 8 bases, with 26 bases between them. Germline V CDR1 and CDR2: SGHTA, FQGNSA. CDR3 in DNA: TGTGCCAGCAGCTTAGGTTTTGTTGGGCCAGGTGGACGGACCGGCTACACCTTC. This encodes CASSLGFVGPGGRTGYTF.

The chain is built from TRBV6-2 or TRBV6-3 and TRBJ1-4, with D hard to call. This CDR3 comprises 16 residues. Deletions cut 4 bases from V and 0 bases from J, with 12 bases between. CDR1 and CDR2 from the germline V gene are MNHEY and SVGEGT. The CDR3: CASSSKVSTTNEKLFF. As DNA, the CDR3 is TGTGCCAGCAGTTCCAAAGTCTCCACAACTAATGAAAAACTGTTTTTT.

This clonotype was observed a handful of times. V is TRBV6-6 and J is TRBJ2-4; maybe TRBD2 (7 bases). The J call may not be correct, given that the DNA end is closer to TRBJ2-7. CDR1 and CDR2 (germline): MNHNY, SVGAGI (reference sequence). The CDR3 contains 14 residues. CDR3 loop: CASSPGEGWYEQYF. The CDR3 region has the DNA TGTGCCAGCAGTCCAGGGGAGGGGTGGTACGAGCAGTACTTC.

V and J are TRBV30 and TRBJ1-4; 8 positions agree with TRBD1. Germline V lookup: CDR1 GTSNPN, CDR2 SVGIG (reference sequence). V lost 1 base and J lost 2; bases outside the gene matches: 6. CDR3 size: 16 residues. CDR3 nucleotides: TGTGCCTGGAGTGACAGGGGGGGATGGACTAATGAAAAACTGTTTTTT. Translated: CAWSDRGGWTNEKLFF.

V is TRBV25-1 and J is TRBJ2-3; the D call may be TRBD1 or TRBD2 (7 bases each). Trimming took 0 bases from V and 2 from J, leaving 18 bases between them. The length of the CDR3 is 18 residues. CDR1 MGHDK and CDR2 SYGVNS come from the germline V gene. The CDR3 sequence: CASSEYGQGGILTDTQYF. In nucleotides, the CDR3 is TGTGCCAGCAGTGAATACGGTCAGGGGGGGATTCTCACAGATACGCAGTATTTT.

The CDR3 coding sequence is TGCGCCAGCAACGTACAGGGGACAATTACAGATACGCAGTATTTT. This translates into CASNVQGTITDTQYF. V and J are TRBV5-1 and TRBJ2-3; 7 bases map to TRBD1. Trimming removed 6 bases from V and 3 bases from J; junction bases left unmatched: 10. Germline CDR1 reads SGHRS; CDR2 reads YFSETQ. CDR3 length equals 15 residues.

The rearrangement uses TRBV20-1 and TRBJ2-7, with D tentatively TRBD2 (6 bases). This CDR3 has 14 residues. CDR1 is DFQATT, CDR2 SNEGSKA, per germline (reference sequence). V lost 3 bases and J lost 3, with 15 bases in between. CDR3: CSASGGFSRYEQYF. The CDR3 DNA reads TGCAGTGCTAGTGGAGGGTTTTCGCGCTACGAGCAGTACTTC.

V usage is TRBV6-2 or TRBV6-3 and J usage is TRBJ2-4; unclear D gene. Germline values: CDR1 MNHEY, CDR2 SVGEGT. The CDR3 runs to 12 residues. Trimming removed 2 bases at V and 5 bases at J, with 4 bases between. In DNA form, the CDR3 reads TGTGCCAGCAGTTACGCTGAAAACATTCAGTACTTC. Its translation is CASSYAENIQYF.

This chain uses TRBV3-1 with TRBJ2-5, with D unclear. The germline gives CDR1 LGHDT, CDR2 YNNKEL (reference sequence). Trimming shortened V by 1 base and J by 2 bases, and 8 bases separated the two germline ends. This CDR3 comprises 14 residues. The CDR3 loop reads CASSQGRAQETQYF. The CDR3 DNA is TGTGCCAGCAGCCAAGGTCGGGCTCAAGAGACCCAGTACTTC.

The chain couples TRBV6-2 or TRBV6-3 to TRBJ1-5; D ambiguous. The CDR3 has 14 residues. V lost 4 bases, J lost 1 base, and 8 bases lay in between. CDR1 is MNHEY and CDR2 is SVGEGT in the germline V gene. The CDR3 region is CASSSPLSNQPQHF. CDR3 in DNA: TGTGCCAGCAGTTCCCCCTTGAGCAATCAGCCCCAGCATTTT.

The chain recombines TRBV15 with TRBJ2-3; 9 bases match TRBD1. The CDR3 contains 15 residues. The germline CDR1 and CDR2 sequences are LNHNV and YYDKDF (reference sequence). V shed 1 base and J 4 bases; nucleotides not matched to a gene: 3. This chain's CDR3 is CATSRGGTGPDTQYF. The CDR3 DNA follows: TGTGCCACCAGCAGAGGGGGGACAGGGCCAGATACGCAGTATTTT.

In nucleotides, the CDR3 is TGTGCCAGCAGTTTACAAGGGCCCCGGAGGGAGCAGTACTTC. Translating gives CASSLQGPRREQYF. The chain uses TRBV12-3 or TRBV12-4 and TRBJ2-7; a weak D match, TRBD2 (5 bases). V was trimmed by 2 bases and J by 7 bases, leaving 15 bases between them. The CDR3 sequence is 14 residues long.

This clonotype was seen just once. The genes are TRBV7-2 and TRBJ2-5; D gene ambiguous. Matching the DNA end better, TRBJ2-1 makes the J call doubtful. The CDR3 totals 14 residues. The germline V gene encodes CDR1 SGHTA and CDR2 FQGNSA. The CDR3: CASSPTAERETQFF. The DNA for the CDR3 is TGTGCCAGCAGCCCAACGGCAGAGAGAGAGACCCAGTTCTTC.

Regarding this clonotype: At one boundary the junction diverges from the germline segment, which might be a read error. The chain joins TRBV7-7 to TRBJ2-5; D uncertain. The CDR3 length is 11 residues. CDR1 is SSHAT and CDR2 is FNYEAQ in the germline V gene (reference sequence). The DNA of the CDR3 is TGTGCCAGCAGCAATGGAGAGGCCCAGTACTTC. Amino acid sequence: CASSNGEAQYF.

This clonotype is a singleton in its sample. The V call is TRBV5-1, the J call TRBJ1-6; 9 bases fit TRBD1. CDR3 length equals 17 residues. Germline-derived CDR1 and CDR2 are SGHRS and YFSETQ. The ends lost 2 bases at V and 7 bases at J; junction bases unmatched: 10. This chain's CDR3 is CASSLHLPGQGNSPLHF. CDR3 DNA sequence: TGCGCCAGCAGCTTACACCTCCCGGGACAGGGCAATTCACCCCTCCACTTT.

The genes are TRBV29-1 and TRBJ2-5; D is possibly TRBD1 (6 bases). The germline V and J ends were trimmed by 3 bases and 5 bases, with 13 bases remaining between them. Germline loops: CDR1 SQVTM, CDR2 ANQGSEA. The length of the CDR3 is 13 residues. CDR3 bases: TGCAGCGTTGAGGTGGGAAGGGGGGAGACCCAGTACTTC. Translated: CSVEVGRGETQYF.

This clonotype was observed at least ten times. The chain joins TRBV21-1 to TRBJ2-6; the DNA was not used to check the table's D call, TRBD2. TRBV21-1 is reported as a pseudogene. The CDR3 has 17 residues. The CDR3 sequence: CASSKARWDFTANVLTF. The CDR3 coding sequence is TGTGCCAGCAGCAAAGCTCGCTGGGACTTCACAGCCAACGTCCTGACTTTC.